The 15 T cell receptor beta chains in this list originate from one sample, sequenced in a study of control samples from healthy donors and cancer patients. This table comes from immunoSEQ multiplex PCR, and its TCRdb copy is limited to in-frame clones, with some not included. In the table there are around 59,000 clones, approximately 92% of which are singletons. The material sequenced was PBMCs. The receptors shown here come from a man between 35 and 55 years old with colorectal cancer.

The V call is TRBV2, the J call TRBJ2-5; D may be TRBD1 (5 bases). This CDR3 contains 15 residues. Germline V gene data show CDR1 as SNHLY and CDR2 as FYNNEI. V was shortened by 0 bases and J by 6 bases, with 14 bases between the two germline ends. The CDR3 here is CASSEAIGRVQTQYF. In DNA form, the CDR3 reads TGTGCCAGCAGTGAAGCGATAGGCAGGGTGCAGACCCAGTACTTC. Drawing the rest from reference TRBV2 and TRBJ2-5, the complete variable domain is EPEVTQTPSHQVTQMGQEVILRCVPISNHLYFYWYRQILGQKVEFLVSFYNNEISEKSEIFDDQFSVERPDGSNFTLKIRSTKLEDSAMYFCASSEAIGRVQTQYFGPGTRLLVL.

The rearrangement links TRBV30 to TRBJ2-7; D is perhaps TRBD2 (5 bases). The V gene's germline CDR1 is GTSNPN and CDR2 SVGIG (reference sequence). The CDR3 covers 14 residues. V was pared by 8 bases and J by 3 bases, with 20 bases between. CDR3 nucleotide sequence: TGTGCCGGCCGATTGGGGAGTTCGGGCTACGAGCAGTACTTC. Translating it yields CAGRLGSSGYEQYF.

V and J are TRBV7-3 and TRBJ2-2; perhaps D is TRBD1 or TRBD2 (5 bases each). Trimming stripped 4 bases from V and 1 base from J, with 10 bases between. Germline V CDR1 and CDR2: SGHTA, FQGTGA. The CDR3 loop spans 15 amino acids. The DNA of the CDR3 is TGTGCCAGCAGCTCGGGACGGATGAACACCGGGGAGCTGTTTTTT. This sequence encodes CASSSGRMNTGELFF.

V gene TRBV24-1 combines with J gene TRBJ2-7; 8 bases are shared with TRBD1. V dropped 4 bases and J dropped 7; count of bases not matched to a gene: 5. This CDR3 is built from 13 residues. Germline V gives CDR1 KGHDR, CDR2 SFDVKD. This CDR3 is CATSDWTGYEQYF. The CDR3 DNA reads TGTGCCACCAGTGACTGGACAGGGTATGAGCAGTACTTC.

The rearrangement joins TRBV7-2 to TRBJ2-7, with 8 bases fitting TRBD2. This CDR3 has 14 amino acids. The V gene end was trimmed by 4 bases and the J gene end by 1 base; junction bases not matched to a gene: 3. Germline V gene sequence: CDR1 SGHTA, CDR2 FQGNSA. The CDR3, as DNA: TGTGCCAGCAGCTCGGGACTAGATTCCTACGAGCAGTACTTC. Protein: CASSSGLDSYEQYF.

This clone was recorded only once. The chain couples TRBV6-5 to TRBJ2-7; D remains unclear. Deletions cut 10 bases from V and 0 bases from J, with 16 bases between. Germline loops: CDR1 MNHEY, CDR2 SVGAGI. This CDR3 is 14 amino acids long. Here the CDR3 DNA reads TGTGCCACCAAACCAGGACGCGGCTCCTACGAGCAGTACTTC. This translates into CATKPGRGSYEQYF.

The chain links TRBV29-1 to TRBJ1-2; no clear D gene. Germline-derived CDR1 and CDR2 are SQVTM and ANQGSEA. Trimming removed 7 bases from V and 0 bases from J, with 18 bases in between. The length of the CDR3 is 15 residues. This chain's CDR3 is CSARDGVSPNYGYTF. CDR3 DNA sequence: TGCAGCGCTCGAGATGGGGTATCCCCTAACTATGGCTACACCTTC.

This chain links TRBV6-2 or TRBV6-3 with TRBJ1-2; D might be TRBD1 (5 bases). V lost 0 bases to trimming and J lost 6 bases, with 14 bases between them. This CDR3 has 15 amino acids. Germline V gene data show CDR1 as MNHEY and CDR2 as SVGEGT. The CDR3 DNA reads TGTGCCAGCAGTTACTCCGGGACCCTATCGCATGGCTACACCTTC. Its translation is CASSYSGTLSHGYTF.

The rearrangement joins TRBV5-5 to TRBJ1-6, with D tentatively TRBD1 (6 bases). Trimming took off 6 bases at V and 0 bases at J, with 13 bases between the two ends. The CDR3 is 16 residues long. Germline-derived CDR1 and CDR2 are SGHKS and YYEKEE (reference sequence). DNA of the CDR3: TGTGCCAGCAAATGGACAGCAAGCTCCTATAATTCACCCCTCCACTTT. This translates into CASKWTASSYNSPLHF.

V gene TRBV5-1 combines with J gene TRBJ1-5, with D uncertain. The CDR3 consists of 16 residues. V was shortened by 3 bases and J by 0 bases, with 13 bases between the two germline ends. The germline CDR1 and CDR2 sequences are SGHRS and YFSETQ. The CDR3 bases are TGCGCCAGCAGCTACAGTCGAAAGAATAGCAATCAGCCCCAGCATTTT. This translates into CASSYSRKNSNQPQHF. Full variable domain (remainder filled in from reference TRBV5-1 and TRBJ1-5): KAGVTQTPRYLIKTRGQQVTLSCSPISGHRSVSWYQQTPGQGLQFLFEYFSETQRNKGNFPGRFSGRQFSNSRSEMNVSTLELGDSALYLCASSYSRKNSNQPQHFGDGTRLSIL.

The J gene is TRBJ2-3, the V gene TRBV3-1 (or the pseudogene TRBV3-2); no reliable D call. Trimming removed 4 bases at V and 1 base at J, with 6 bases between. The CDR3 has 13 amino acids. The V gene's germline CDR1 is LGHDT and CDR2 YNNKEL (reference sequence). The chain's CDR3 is CASSRRGTDTQYF. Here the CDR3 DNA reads TGTGCCAGCAGCCGACGGGGCACAGATACGCAGTATTTT.

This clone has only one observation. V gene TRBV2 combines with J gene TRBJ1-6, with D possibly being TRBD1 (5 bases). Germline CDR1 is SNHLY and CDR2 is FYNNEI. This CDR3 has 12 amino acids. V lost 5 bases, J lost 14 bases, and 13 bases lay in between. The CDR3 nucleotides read TGTGCCAGCAGTCGGGACCGGTTCACCCTCCACTTT. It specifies CASSRDRFTLHF.

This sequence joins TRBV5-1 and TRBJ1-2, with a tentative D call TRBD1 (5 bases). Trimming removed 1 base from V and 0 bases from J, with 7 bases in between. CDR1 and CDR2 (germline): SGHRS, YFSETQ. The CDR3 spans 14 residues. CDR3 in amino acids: CASSLTGSNYGYTF. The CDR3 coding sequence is TGCGCCAGCAGCTTGACAGGCTCTAACTATGGCTACACCTTC.

CDR3 region: CASSLITDTQYF. CDR3 DNA: TGTGCCAGCAGTTTAATCACAGATACGCAGTATTTT. This chain joins TRBV12-3 or TRBV12-4 and TRBJ2-3; D is uncertain. This CDR3 region has 12 residues. The germline V and J ends were trimmed by 2 bases and 2 bases, with 2 bases remaining between them.

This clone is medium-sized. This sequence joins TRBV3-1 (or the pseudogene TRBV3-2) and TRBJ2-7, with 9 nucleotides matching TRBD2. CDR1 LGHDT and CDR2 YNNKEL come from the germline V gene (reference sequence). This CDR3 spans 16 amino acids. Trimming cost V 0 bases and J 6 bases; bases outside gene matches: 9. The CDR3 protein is CASSQDAGLARTEQYF. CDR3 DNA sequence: TGTGCCAGCAGCCAAGATGCAGGACTAGCGAGGACCGAGCAGTACTTC.